A selection of T cell receptor beta chains follows, all from one sample in a study of CDR3 diversity in severe acne. TCRdb itself ran the PCR reads through MiXCR, one entry per CDR3 protein. Of approximately 90,000 distinct CDR3 sequences in the sample, 45% to 55% were seen once. The sample comprised blood. The receptors were gathered from a male donor in good health, serving as a control. The CDR3 runs from the conserved cysteine through the conserved F or W. The D gene is left open where the match is weak. Only part of the rows carry a size: once, few, many, or a class if the clone is expanded.

CDR3 length	J gene	D gene	clone size	V gene	CDR3 DNA	CDR3 protein
12	TRBJ2-7	NA	NA	TRBV20-1	TGCAGTGCGGAGGACACCTCCTACGGGCAGTACTTC	CSAEDTSYGQYF
10	TRBJ2-5	NA	NA	TRBV20-1	TGCAGTGCTAGAGATGAGACCCAGTACTTC	CSARDETQYF
14	TRBJ2-5	NA	NA	TRBV20-1	TGCAGTGCTAGATCAGGCGGGGGCGAAGAGACCCAGTACTTC	CSARSGGGEETQYF
14	TRBJ2-1	TRBD2	NA	TRBV20-1	TGCAGTGCACGACTAGCGGGGGGAAGTGGTGAGCAGTTCTTC	CSARLAGGSGEQFF
15	TRBJ2-5	NA	few	TRBV7-9	TGTGCCAGCAGCTACCTAGGACTTCAGGGAGAGACCCAGTACTTC	CASSYLGLQGETQYF
14	TRBJ2-7	TRBD1	NA	TRBV2	TGTGCCAGCAGGGCCGGGACAGGGAACCACGAGCAGTACTTC	CASRAGTGNHEQYF
12	TRBJ2-2	NA	many	TRBV7-3	TGTGCCAGCAGCTTATTGGCCGGGGAGCTGTTTTTT	CASSLLAGELFF
16	TRBJ2-5	TRBD2	NA	TRBV20-1	TGCAGTGCTAGCTCCGCTAGCGGACTCCGGCGGGAGACCCAGTACTTC	CSASSASGLRRETQYF
15	TRBJ1-2	TRBD1	many	TRBV7-2	TGTGCCAGCAGCACACACAGGGGAATTAACTATGGCTACACCTTC	CASSTHRGINYGYTF
15	TRBJ1-2	NA	many	TRBV2	TGTGCCAGCAGTGAATTCAAGGGGGGCATCTATGGCTACACCTTC	CASSEFKGGIYGYTF
17	TRBJ2-7	TRBD2	NA	TRBV7-9	TGTGCCAGCAGCTTAGGAAGTGCGGGAGGGCCTTGGTACGAGCAGTACTTC	CASSLGSAGGPWYEQYF
14	TRBJ2-3	NA	many	TRBV30	TGTGCCTGGACTCGAAACAGGGGCACAGATACGCAGTATTTT	CAWTRNRGTDTQYF
16	TRBJ1-2	NA	many	TRBV20-1	TGCAGTGCTAGAGTCCATGGGGAAATTGCTAACTATGGCTACACCTTC	CSARVHGEIANYGYTF
17	TRBJ2-3	NA	NA	TRBV9	TGTGCCAGCAGCGTTCAGGGAGGGACAGGCGGAACAGATACGCAGTATTTT	CASSVQGGTGGTDTQYF
11	TRBJ1-1	NA	NA	TRBV14	TGTGCCAGCTCACCAAAAGATGAAGCTTTCTTT	CASSPKDEAFF
13	TRBJ1-2	NA	NA	TRBV25-1	TGTGCCAGCGAACAATCCTGGGAACATGGCTACACCTTC	CASEQSWEHGYTF
14	TRBJ1-2	NA	many	TRBV7-9	TGTGCCAGCAGCTTAGGTTCGGTGGACTATGGCTACACCTTC	CASSLGSVDYGYTF
16	TRBJ2-7	TRBD2	NA	TRBV4-1	TGCGCCAGCAGCCAATGGAGGTCTAGCGGAACCTACGAGCAGTACTTC	CASSQWRSSGTYEQYF
15	TRBJ1-5	TRBD1	NA	TRBV11-3	TGTGCCAGCAGCTCTGGGACAGGGGACGGTCAGCCCCAGCATTTT	CASSSGTGDGQPQHF
13	TRBJ1-4	NA	many	TRBV7-8	TGTGCCAGCAGCTCCCGACGTATTGAAAAACTGTTTTTT	CASSSRRIEKLFF
12	TRBJ2-7	TRBD1	NA	TRBV18	TGTGCCAGCTCGGGGACAGTTCTCGAGCAGTACTTC	CASSGTVLEQYF
16	TRBJ2-2	NA	many	TRBV9	TGTGCCAGCAGCAAGCAGCCTGCCCCCAACACCGGGGAGCTGTTTTTT	CASSKQPAPNTGELFF
15	TRBJ2-7	NA	NA	TRBV6-5	NA	CASSSSGQSPYEQYF
12	TRBJ2-3	NA	NA	TRBV9	TGTGCCAGCAGCGAAAGAGGGGGGGGGCAGTATTTT	CASSERGGGQYF
15	TRBJ1-4	TRBD1	few	TRBV7-2	TGTGCCAGCAGCCGAAACACGGGACAGGGAGGAAAACTGTTTTTT	CASSRNTGQGGKLFF
16	TRBJ2-1	TRBD2	NA	TRBV12-3/TRBV12-4	TGTGCCAGCAGCCCTACGGGTGCGGGAGGCTACAATGAGCAGTTCTTC	CASSPTGAGGYNEQFF
12	TRBJ1-2	NA	medium-sized	TRBV29-1	TGCAGCGTTGACAGAGCTAACTATGGCTACACCTTC	CSVDRANYGYTF
17	TRBJ2-3	TRBD2	many	TRBV5-1	TGCGCCAGCAGCCCCCTCGCTCGGGGGGGGTTTACAGATACGCAGTATTTT	CASSPLARGGFTDTQYF
13	TRBJ2-5	NA	NA	TRBV24-1	TGTGCCACCAGTGATCAAAGGGGAGAGACCCAGTACTTC	CATSDQRGETQYF
15	TRBJ1-2	TRBD1	many	TRBV5-1	TGCGCCAGCAGCTTGGTCGGGACAGGGGGTAATGGCTACACCTTC	CASSLVGTGGNGYTF
16	TRBJ2-7	TRBD2	once	TRBV20-1	TGCAGTGCTAGAGATGAGGGAGCGGGAGCCTCGTACGAGCAGTACTTC	CSARDEGAGASYEQYF
12	TRBJ2-3	NA	NA	TRBV10-1	TGCGCCAGCAGTGCGGACACCGTCATGTGGTATTTT	CASSADTVMWYF
17	TRBJ2-2	TRBD2	many	TRBV25-1	TGTGCCAGCAGTGATGAGTCGCTAGCGGGGAACACCGGGGAGCTGTTTTTT	CASSDESLAGNTGELFF
20	TRBJ2-4	NA	NA	TRBV6-1	TGTGCCAGCAGTGACCCACTGGACAGCGCGGTCGGAGGAGCCAAAAACATTCAGTACTTC	CASSDPLDSAVGGAKNIQYF
15	TRBJ2-3	NA	NA	TRBV7-9	TGTGCCAGCAGCTTATCAGGGGTCTCCTACAATGAGCAGTATTTT	CASSLSGVSYNEQYF
14	TRBJ1-5	NA	NA	TRBV7-8	TGTGCCAGCAGCAGCCAGAGGGGACGTCAGCCCCAGCATTTT	CASSSQRGRQPQHF
15	TRBJ2-2	NA	NA	TRBV5-1	TGCGCCAGCAGCTCCTCACTAGGTCTCACCGGGGAGCTGTTTTTT	CASSSSLGLTGELFF
12	TRBJ1-5	NA	NA	TRBV6-6	TGTGCCAGCAGTTTTTCTGGTCAGCCCCAGCATTTT	CASSFSGQPQHF
14	TRBJ2-7	NA	NA	TRBV2	TGTGCCAGCAGAAGGGAACTTAACTCCTACGAGCAGTACTTC	CASRRELNSYEQYF
12	TRBJ2-7	NA	NA	TRBV24-1	TGTGCCACCCAAGGACCAGCATACGAGCAGTACTTC	CATQGPAYEQYF
16	TRBJ1-3	NA	NA	TRBV5-1	TGCGCCAGCAGCGTGGGACCCGCGGGCATCGGAAACACCATATATTTT	CASSVGPAGIGNTIYF